Below are 9 T cell receptor beta chains sequenced from a single sample in a study of T cells expressing NK-cell markers. From the 5' RACE reads, TCRdb lists one entry per CDR3 protein and no DNA. Its table records roughly 180,000 distinct CDR3 sequences. Sequencing was done on a sample of blood T cells: a sorted CD56 or NKG2C T cell subset, CD4+ or CD8+ T cells, or bulk PBMC T cells (not recorded which). The receptors derive from a woman aged 18-70 years in good health.

The chain carries TRBV18 and TRBJ2-7. The germline V gene encodes CDR1 KGHSH and CDR2 LQKENI. CDR3 length: 17 amino acids. The CDR3 sequence is CASSPRLGGVGTYEQYF.

This chain uses TRBV7-3 with TRBJ1-1. The CDR3 loop spans 15 amino acids. Germline V gives CDR1 SGHTA, CDR2 FQGTGA. The CDR3 is CASSPKGAYVSEAFF. Variable domain in full (rest from reference TRBV7-3 and TRBJ1-1): GAGVSQTPSNKVTEKGKYVELRCDPISGHTALYWYRQSLGQGPEFLIYFQGTGAADDSGLPNDRFFAVRPEGSVSTLKIQRTERGDSAVYLCASSPKGAYVSEAFFGQGTRLTVV.

The CDR3 region is CASSLGGQGNQPQHF. The chain recombines TRBV5-5 with TRBJ1-5; TCRdb's D gene call, TRBD1, goes unchecked for lack of DNA. The CDR3 is made up of 15 amino acids. The germline gives CDR1 SGHKS, CDR2 YYEKEE (reference sequence).

The V call is TRBV24-1, the J call TRBJ2-3; TCRdb's D call of TRBD2 is untestable without DNA. CDR3 size: 16 residues. In germline, CDR1 is KGHDR, CDR2 SFDVKD. CDR3 protein: CATSDPRGGVTDTQYF.

The V and J genes are TRBV3-1 and TRBJ2-1; TCRdb's D call, TRBD2, is unchecked because there is no DNA. This CDR3 is 19 amino acids long. Germline V lookup: CDR1 LGHDT, CDR2 YNNKEL (reference sequence). Here the CDR3 reads CASSQEGRTSGVSTNEQFF.

The V gene is TRBV24-1, the J gene TRBJ2-5. CDR3 length: 15 residues. CDR1 KGHDR and CDR2 SFDVKD come from the germline V gene. This CDR3 is CATSDLSGSRETQYF.

The chain has TRBV5-1 and TRBJ2-1; the D gene TCRdb calls, TRBD1, cannot be checked with no DNA. CDR3 length: 14 residues. Germline CDR1 is SGHRS and CDR2 is YFSETQ. The CDR3 spells CASSNRDRGNEQFF.

The chain couples TRBV4-2 to TRBJ1-3. The CDR3 runs to 16 residues. Germline CDR1 LGHNA, CDR2 YNFKEQ. CDR3 in amino acids: CASSQDHRGGGNTIYF.

The chain uses TRBV15 and TRBJ2-2; TCRdb indicates TRBD2, and absent DNA this call remains unverified. The V gene's germline CDR1 is LNHNV and CDR2 YYDKDF (reference sequence). The CDR3 has 17 residues. The CDR3 protein is CATRILAGGPGTGELFF. The variable domain in full, with the rest retrieved from reference TRBV15 and TRBJ2-2, is DAMVIQNPRYQVTQFGKPVTLSCSQTLNHNVMYWYQQKSSQAPKLLFHYYDKDFNNEADTPDNFQSRRPNTSFCFLDIRSPGLGDTAMYLCATRILAGGPGTGELFFGEGSRLTVL.